This T cell receptor (beta chain) was retrieved from a study of blood T cells in healthy people across ages. General study results and limits: TCR beta diversity was tightly associated with the proportion of naive T cells.

This clonotype has more than one count but fewer than ten. What it binds is not known. PBMCs, at least 6 million per sample, were isolated. For the second PCR, which ran for about 6 to 12 cycles, a sample-barcoded 5' primer and a J-beta primer mix were used. TCRdb redid the calling of the 5' RACE reads with MiXCR, one entry per CDR3 protein. The table has 1.4 million or so distinct CDR3 sequences, about 45% seen once. V gave up 3 bases and J gave up 8 bases, with 20 bases separating them. The germline CDR1 and CDR2 sequences are SEHNR and FQNEAQ (reference sequence). CDR3 length: 16 amino acids. Specimen: blood. V and J are TRBV7-9 and TRBJ2-1, with TRBD1 as a possible D gene (6 bases). The receptor's source is a woman aged 18-30 years in good health. CDR3 residues: CASSFPRLQGTHEQFF. In DNA, the CDR3 is TGTGCCAGCAGCTTCCCCCGGTTACAGGGCACCCATGAGCAGTTCTTC.